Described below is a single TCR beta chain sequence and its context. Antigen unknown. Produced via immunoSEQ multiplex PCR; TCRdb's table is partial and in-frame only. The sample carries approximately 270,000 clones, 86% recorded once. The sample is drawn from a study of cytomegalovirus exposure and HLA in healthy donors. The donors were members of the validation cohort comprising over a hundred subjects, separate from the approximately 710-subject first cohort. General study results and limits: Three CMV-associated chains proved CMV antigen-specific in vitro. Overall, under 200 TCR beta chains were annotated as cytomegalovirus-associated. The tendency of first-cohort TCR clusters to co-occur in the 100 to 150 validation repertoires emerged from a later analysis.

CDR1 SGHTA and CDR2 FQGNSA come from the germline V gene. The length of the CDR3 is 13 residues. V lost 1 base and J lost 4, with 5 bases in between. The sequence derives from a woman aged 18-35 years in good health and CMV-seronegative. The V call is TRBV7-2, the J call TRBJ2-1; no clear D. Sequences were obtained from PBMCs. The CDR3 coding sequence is TGTGCCAGCAGCTTAGACAGTTACAATGAGCAGTTCTTC. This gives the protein CASSLDSYNEQFF.